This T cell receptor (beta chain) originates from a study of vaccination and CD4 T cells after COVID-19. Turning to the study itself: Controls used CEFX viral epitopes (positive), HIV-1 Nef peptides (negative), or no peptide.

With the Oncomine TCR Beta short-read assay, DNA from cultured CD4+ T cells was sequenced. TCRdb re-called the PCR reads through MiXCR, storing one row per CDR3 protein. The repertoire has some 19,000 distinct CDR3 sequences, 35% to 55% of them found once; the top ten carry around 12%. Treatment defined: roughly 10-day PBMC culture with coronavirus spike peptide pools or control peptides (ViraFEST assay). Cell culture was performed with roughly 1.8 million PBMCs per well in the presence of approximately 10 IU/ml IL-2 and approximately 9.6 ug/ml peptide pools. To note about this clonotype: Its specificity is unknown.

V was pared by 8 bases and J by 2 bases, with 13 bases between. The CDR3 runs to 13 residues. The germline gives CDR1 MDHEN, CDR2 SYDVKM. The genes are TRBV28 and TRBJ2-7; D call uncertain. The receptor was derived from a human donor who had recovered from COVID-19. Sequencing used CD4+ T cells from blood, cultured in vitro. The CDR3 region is CASHSAQTYEQYF. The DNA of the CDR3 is TGTGCCAGCCATTCCGCCCAAACCTACGAGCAGTACTTC. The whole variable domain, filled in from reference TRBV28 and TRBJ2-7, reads DVKVTQSSRYLVKRTGEKVFLECVQDMDHENMFWYRQDPGLGLRLIYFSYDVKMKEKGDIPEGYSVSREKKERFSLILESASTNQTSMYLCASHSAQTYEQYFGPGTRLTVT.